The source of this TCR beta chain is a study of T-cell reconstitution after alpha-beta-depleted transplantation in children. The germline gives CDR1 LGHNA, CDR2 YSLEER. V shed 0 bases, J shed 0 bases, and the junction held 6 bases outside the gene matches. The CDR3 length is 17 residues. The study's findings and limits: T-cell numbers and diversity, one year after transplant, stemmed largely from T cells that were newly produced. About two months after transplant, alpha-beta T cells reportedly came from several hundred expanded graft clones.

This clonotype was observed a handful of times. Its specificity is not known. A TCRbeta library incorporating unique molecular identifiers was prepared. TCRdb reanalysed the PCR reads using MiXCR and keeps one entry per CDR3 protein. The data hold approximately 230,000 distinct CDR3 sequences, with 20% to 30% observed a single time. The chain combines TRBV4-3 with TRBJ2-7; 9 bases are a match to TRBD2. The specimen comprised PBMCs, mostly from graft donor cells, sampled 360 days after TCRalphabeta/CD19-depleted stem cell transplant. This TCR was recovered from a female patient aged 2-15 years who had a stem cell transplant for congenital amegakaryocytic thrombocytopenia, so the T cells may come from the graft donor. CDR3 amino acids: CASSQDRNSGSSYEQYF. The CDR3 nucleotides are TGCGCCAGCAGCCAAGATCGTAATAGCGGGAGCTCCTACGAGCAGTACTTC.